These 6 T cell receptor beta chains came from one sample sequenced in a study of siplizumab effects on memory and regulatory T cells. Sequencing was performed with immunoSEQ multiplex PCR; in TCRdb, only in-frame clones are kept and a portion is missing. The table has 87,000 or so clones, approximately 90% seen once. What was sequenced was CD4+ T cells sorted from blood. These receptors were obtained from a human donor in good health.

V usage is TRBV28 and J usage is TRBJ2-1; TRBD2 aligns across 15 bases. Trimming took 6 bases from V and 8 from J; bases not matched to a gene: 23. Germline-derived CDR1 and CDR2 are MDHEN and SYDVKM. This CDR3 has 21 residues. Written as DNA, the CDR3 is TGTGCCAGCAGCTCTCCAGGACTAGCGGGAGGGCCTAGACCATTTCGGTATGAGCAGTTCTTC. As protein: CASSSPGLAGGPRPFRYEQFF.

The chain uses TRBV15 and TRBJ2-3, with 7 bases identical to TRBD2. Per the germline V gene, CDR1 is LNHNV and CDR2 is YYDKDF (reference sequence). Trimming removed 0 bases from V and 2 bases from J; junction bases left unmatched: 8. This CDR3 is 17 amino acids long. CDR3 sequence reads: CATSRELGGRYTDTQYF. The CDR3 nucleotides read TGTGCCACCAGCAGAGAATTAGGCGGGAGATACACAGATACGCAGTATTTT.

The genes are TRBV4-1 and TRBJ2-7; 8 bases are a match to TRBD1. The V segment lost 1 base and the J segment 2 bases; nucleotides outside the gene matches: 4. The CDR3 totals 15 residues. Germline loops: CDR1 MGHRA, CDR2 YSYEKL. CDR3 nucleotides: TGCGCCAGCAGCCAAGTTGAGACAGGGGCCTACGAGCAGTACTTC. Amino acids: CASSQVETGAYEQYF.

This clone was found once. The CDR3 sequence is CASSMNRRAGELFF. The CDR3, as DNA: TGTGCCAGCAGCATGAATAGGAGAGCCGGGGAGCTGTTTTTT. This chain links TRBV28 with TRBJ2-2; D is unresolved. Per the germline V gene, CDR1 is MDHEN and CDR2 is SYDVKM. This CDR3 comprises 14 residues. Trimming removed 6 bases at V and 6 bases at J, with 14 bases between.

CDR3 bases: TGTGCCAGCAGCTTGGGACAGAACACCGGGGAGCTGTTTTTT. The encoded protein is CASSLGQNTGELFF. V is TRBV11-3 and J is TRBJ2-2; possibly TRBD1 for D (6 bases). V shed 3 bases and J shed 1 base, with 6 bases lying between them. The CDR3 length is 14 residues. Germline lookup yields CDR1 SGHNT and CDR2 YENEEA.

This chain joins TRBV19 and TRBJ1-2, with a tentative D call TRBD1 (6 bases). Germline assignment: CDR1 LNHDA and CDR2 SQIVND (reference sequence). V was shortened by 3 bases and J by 8 bases, with 10 bases between the two germline ends. CDR3 size: 12 residues. CDR3 DNA sequence: TGTGCCAGTAGTATCAGGGGAAGCGGCTACACCTTC. It encodes CASSIRGSGYTF.